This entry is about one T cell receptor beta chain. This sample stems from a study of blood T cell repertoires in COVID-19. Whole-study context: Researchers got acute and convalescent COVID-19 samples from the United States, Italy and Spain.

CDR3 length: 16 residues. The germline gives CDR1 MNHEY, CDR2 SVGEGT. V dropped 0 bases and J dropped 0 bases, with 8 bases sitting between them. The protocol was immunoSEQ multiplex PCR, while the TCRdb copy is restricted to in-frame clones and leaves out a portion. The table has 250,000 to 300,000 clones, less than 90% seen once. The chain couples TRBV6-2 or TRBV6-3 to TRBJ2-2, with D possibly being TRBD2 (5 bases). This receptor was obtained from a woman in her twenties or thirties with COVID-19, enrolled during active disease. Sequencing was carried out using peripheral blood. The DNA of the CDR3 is TGTGCCAGCAGTTACTCACTAGTATCGAACACCGGGGAGCTGTTTTTT. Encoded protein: CASSYSLVSNTGELFF.